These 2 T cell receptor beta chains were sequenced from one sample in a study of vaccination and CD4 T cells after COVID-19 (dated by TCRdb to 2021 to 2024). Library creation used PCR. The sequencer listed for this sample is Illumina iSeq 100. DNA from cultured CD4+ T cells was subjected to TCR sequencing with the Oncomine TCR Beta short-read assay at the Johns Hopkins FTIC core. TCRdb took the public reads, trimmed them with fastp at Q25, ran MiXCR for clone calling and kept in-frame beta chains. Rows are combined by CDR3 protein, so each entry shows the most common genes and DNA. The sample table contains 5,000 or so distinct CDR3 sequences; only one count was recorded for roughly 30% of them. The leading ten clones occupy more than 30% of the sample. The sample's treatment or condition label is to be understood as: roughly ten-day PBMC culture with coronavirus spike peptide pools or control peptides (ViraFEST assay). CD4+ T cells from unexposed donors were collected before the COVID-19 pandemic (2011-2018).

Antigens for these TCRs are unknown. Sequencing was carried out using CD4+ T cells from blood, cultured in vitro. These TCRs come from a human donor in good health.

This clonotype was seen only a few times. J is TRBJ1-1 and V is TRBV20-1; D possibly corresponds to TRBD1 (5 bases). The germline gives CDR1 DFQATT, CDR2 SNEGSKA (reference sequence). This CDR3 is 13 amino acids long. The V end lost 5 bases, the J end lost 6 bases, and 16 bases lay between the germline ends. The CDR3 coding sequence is TGCAGTGCTTCCGCCGGGGGGTACTCTGAAGCTTTCTTT. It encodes CSASAGGYSEAFF.

In DNA, the CDR3 is TGTGCCAGCAGTTTACGGGGCGAAAACATTCAGTACTTC. This sequence encodes CASSLRGENIQYF. V is TRBV27 and J is TRBJ2-4, with D perhaps matching TRBD1 or TRBD2 (5 bases each). Trimming cost V 2 bases and J 5 bases, with 7 bases left between them. CDR1 MNHEY and CDR2 SMNVEV come from the germline V gene (reference sequence). The CDR3 is made up of 13 amino acids.